The 4 T cell receptor beta chains in this list originate from one sample, sequenced in a study of T cell responses to AZD1222 COVID-19 vaccine. Repertoires were generated with immunoSEQ multiplex PCR, while TCRdb's copy carries only in-frame clones and drops some. The data show about 110,000 clones, 85% to 90% seen once. Sequencing was performed on peripheral blood, taken on day 0 of AZD1222 vaccination. The receptors were gathered from an adult in good health.

The J gene is TRBJ1-4, the V gene TRBV5-1; TRBD1 is a possible D gene (5 bases). Germline lookup yields CDR1 SGHRS and CDR2 YFSETQ. V shed 4 bases and J shed 3 bases, with 13 bases lying between them. The CDR3 length is 15 residues. The CDR3 DNA sequence: TGCGCCAGCAGCGTGGACACTACCTCTAATGAAAAACTGTTTTTT. It codes for CASSVDTTSNEKLFF.

The chain joins TRBV7-6 to TRBJ1-1, with D uncertain. This CDR3 region has 14 residues. CDR1 is SGHVS, CDR2 FNYEAQ, per germline. V was cut by 0 bases and J by 4 bases, with 9 bases left in between. The CDR3 nucleotides are TGTGCCAGCAGCTTAGCGTTGGGTGGCACTGAAGCTTTCTTT. Its protein is CASSLALGGTEAFF.

The rearrangement links TRBV12-3 or TRBV12-4 to TRBJ2-7; no firm D call. V was trimmed by 4 bases and J by 1 base, leaving 5 bases between them. The CDR3 is 12 amino acids. The CDR3 here is CASSYLSYEQYF. The CDR3 DNA reads as TGTGCCAGCAGTTACCTATCCTACGAGCAGTACTTC.

Here the CDR3 DNA reads TGTGCCAGCAGTGGGGGGGGATCGAGGAACACTGAAGCTTTCTTT. This gives the protein CASSGGGSRNTEAFF. This sequence joins TRBV28 and TRBJ1-1; tentative D call: TRBD1 (5 bases). Germline CDR1 reads MDHEN; CDR2 reads SYDVKM. The ends were cut back, 5 bases at V and 1 base at J, with 14 bases in the middle. CDR3 length equals 15 residues.